The 25 T cell receptor beta chains given below trace back to one sample, sequenced in a study of PD-1 blockade in classical Hodgkin lymphoma. Some clones are missing from TCRdb's copy, which holds only in-frame ones; the method was immunoSEQ multiplex PCR. Of some 40,000 clones listed, about 82% are singletons. Relapses following autologous stem cell transplantation were seen in all patients, with brentuximab vedotin exposure varying. Sequences were derived from peripheral blood mononuclear cells (PBMCs), sampled at baseline. These receptors were obtained from a human donor with classical Hodgkin lymphoma.

The chain recombines TRBV6-1 with TRBJ1-4; D may be TRBD1 (5 bases). Per the germline V gene, CDR1 is MNHNS and CDR2 is SASEGT. The CDR3 runs 15 residues. The V gene lost 2 bases and the J gene lost 5 bases, with 12 bases spanning the gap. The CDR3 is CASSEYRGRNEKLFF. CDR3 nucleotide sequence: TGTGCCAGCAGTGAATATAGGGGACGGAATGAAAAACTGTTTTTT.

This rearrangement joins TRBV5-1 to TRBJ2-1; maybe TRBD2 (6 bases). This CDR3 has 14 amino acids. Trimming stripped 4 bases from V and 6 bases from J, with 14 bases between. CDR1 SGHRS and CDR2 YFSETQ come from the germline V gene. CDR3 in amino acids: CASSPAGSANEQFF. The DNA for the CDR3 is TGCGCCAGCAGCCCAGCGGGTTCAGCCAATGAGCAGTTCTTC.

This clone is labeled as medium-sized. The V call is TRBV7-9, the J call TRBJ1-1; 7 bases line up with TRBD1. This CDR3 contains 11 residues. Germline CDR1 and CDR2: SEHNR and FQNEAQ (reference sequence). V lost 4 bases and J lost 9; bases outside the gene matches: 2. The CDR3 bases are TGTGCCAGCAGCTGGGACAGTCAAGCTTTCTTT. Translation: CASSWDSQAFF. Full variable domain (rest looked up from reference TRBV7-9 and TRBJ1-1): DTGVSQNPRHKITKRGQNVTFRCDPISEHNRLYWYRQTLGQGPEFLTYFQNEAQLEKSRLLSDRFSAERPKGSFSTLEIQRTEQGDSAMYLCASSWDSQAFFGQGTRLTVV.

This clone was seen more than once but under ten times. DNA for the CDR3: TGTGCCAGCAGCCGAGGGGAGTCTGGTGACTATCAGCCCCAGCATTTT. Encoded protein: CASSRGESGDYQPQHF. V and J are TRBV7-9 and TRBJ1-5; D is perhaps TRBD1 (5 bases). V was cut by 5 bases and J by 5 bases, with 19 bases left in between. Looked up from germline, CDR1 is SEHNR and CDR2 is FQNEAQ (reference sequence). The CDR3 has 16 amino acids.

This chain uses TRBV10-1 with TRBJ2-1, with TRBD2 matching over 7 bases. Germline V lookup: CDR1 WNHNN, CDR2 SYGVQD (reference sequence). This CDR3 spans 16 amino acids. J lost 7 bases, V lost 0 bases, and 9 bases had no gene match. CDR3 amino acids: CASSESIYAGENEQFF. CDR3 sequence (DNA): TGCGCCAGCAGTGAGTCGATATATGCGGGAGAAAATGAGCAGTTCTTC.

The genes are TRBV6-5 and TRBJ2-7; 13 bases match TRBD2. Germline V gives CDR1 MNHEY, CDR2 SVGAGI. This CDR3 has 15 residues. Trimming removed 0 bases from V and 5 bases from J; junction bases left unmatched: 1. DNA of the CDR3: TGTGCCAGCAGTTACTCAGGACTAGCGGGAGACGAGCAGTACTTC. Translating gives CASSYSGLAGDEQYF.

The V and J genes are TRBV5-1 and TRBJ2-2; D remains unclear. The germline V and J ends were trimmed by 1 base and 4 bases, with 17 bases remaining between them. In germline, CDR1 is SGHRS, CDR2 YFSETQ. The CDR3 length is 17 residues. DNA of the CDR3: TGCGCCAGCAGCTTGAAAAATGGACGGTCGACCACCGGGGAGCTGTTTTTT. It specifies CASSLKNGRSTTGELFF.

The chain couples TRBV5-4 to TRBJ2-2, with D maybe TRBD2 (6 bases). The length of the CDR3 is 16 residues. The ends were cut back, 4 bases at V and 1 base at J, with 14 bases in the middle. Looked up from germline, CDR1 is SGHNT and CDR2 is YYREEE (reference sequence). In DNA form, the CDR3 reads TGTGCCAGCAGCCAAGGGTCGCGGGGGAACACCGGGGAGCTGTTTTTT. The encoded protein is CASSQGSRGNTGELFF.

This clone was picked up a small number of times. The chain carries TRBV5-8 and TRBJ2-7, with D unresolved. From germline, CDR1 is SGHTS and CDR2 YDEGEE. Trimming took 1 base from V and 2 from J, leaving 10 bases between them. The CDR3 contains 14 residues. DNA of the CDR3: TGTGCCAGCAGCTTGATAGGGCACACCTACGAGCAGTACTTC. Residues: CASSLIGHTYEQYF.

V gene TRBV28 combines with J gene TRBJ2-1; D may match TRBD1 or TRBD2 (7 bases each). V was shortened by 6 bases and J by 6 bases, with 15 bases between the two germline ends. Looked up from germline, CDR1 is MDHEN and CDR2 is SYDVKM. CDR3 length: 14 amino acids. In DNA form, the CDR3 reads TGTGCCAGCAGAAGACAGGGCGGGGGCAATGAGCAGTTCTTC. The encoded protein is CASRRQGGGNEQFF.

V and J are TRBV5-1 and TRBJ1-1; 11 bases map to TRBD1. The CDR3 runs to 15 residues. V lost 3 bases to trimming and J lost 4 bases; unmatched junction nucleotides: 5. Looked up from germline, CDR1 is SGHRS and CDR2 is YFSETQ. The chain's CDR3 is CASSWGQGGSTEAFF. CDR3 in DNA: TGCGCCAGCAGCTGGGGACAGGGGGGTAGCACTGAAGCTTTCTTT. Complete variable domain (other parts from reference TRBV5-1 and TRBJ1-1): KAGVTQTPRYLIKTRGQQVTLSCSPISGHRSVSWYQQTPGQGLQFLFEYFSETQRNKGNFPGRFSGRQFSNSRSEMNVSTLELGDSALYLCASSWGQGGSTEAFFGQGTRLTVV.

The rearrangement joins TRBV4-1 to TRBJ1-3; D unclear. CDR3 length equals 17 residues. The V and J ends lost 3 bases and 0 bases respectively, with 15 bases between them. CDR1 is MGHRA and CDR2 is YSYEKL in the germline V gene. DNA for the CDR3: TGCGCCAGCAGCCAGCTAGGCGGAATCAACTCTGGAAACACCATATATTTT. Translated: CASSQLGGINSGNTIYF.

The chain is built from TRBV11-2 and TRBJ2-7; D is unresolved. V was shortened by 3 bases and J by 3 bases, with 9 bases between the two germline ends. There are 13 residues in the CDR3. Germline V gene sequence: CDR1 SGHAT, CDR2 FQNNGV. CDR3 in DNA: TGTGCCAGCAGCTTCAGGAAACTCTACGAGCAGTACTTC. Protein product: CASSFRKLYEQYF. The variable domain in full, with the rest retrieved from reference TRBV11-2 and TRBJ2-7, is EAGVAQSPRYKIIEKRQSVAFWCNPISGHATLYWYQQILGQGPKLLIQFQNNGVVDDSQLPKDRFSAERLKGVDSTLKIQPAKLEDSAVYLCASSFRKLYEQYFGPGTRLTVT.

The chain links TRBV27 to TRBJ1-2; 7 nucleotides match TRBD1. Germline CDR1 MNHEY, CDR2 SMNVEV (reference sequence). With V trimmed by 0 bases and J by 7 bases, 5 bases remained unmatched. The CDR3 runs 14 residues. CDR3 sequence (DNA): TGTGCCAGCAGTTTATCCCCCACAGGGGTTGGCTACACCTTC. Translation: CASSLSPTGVGYTF.

V gene TRBV7-8 combines with J gene TRBJ1-2; 12 bases match TRBD1. Germline loops: CDR1 SGHVS, CDR2 FQNEAQ. V lost 3 bases, J lost 4 bases, and 6 bases stayed unmatched. The CDR3 has 16 residues. CDR3 residues: CASSLDRDRGPYGYTF. The CDR3 bases are TGTGCCAGCAGCTTGGACCGGGACAGGGGGCCCTATGGCTACACCTTC.

J is TRBJ2-3 and V is TRBV7-2, with unresolved D. CDR3 length: 11 amino acids. The V gene lost 11 bases and the J gene lost 4 bases, with 10 bases spanning the gap. Germline V gives CDR1 SGHTA, CDR2 FQGNSA. The CDR3 nucleotides are TGTGCCGTATCTTTGGCAGATACGCAGTATTTT. Its protein product is CAVSLADTQYF.

V and J are TRBV11-2 and TRBJ2-7; D possibly corresponds to TRBD1 (6 bases). Trimming took off 1 base at V and 4 bases at J, with 14 bases between the two ends. The CDR3 has 15 residues. In germline, CDR1 is SGHAT, CDR2 FQNNGV. The CDR3 loop reads CASSLVGQTGYEQYF. The CDR3 DNA follows: TGTGCCAGCAGCTTAGTTGGTCAGACAGGTTACGAGCAGTACTTC. Looking up the rest from reference TRBV11-2 and TRBJ2-7 gives the full variable domain: EAGVAQSPRYKIIEKRQSVAFWCNPISGHATLYWYQQILGQGPKLLIQFQNNGVVDDSQLPKDRFSAERLKGVDSTLKIQPAKLEDSAVYLCASSLVGQTGYEQYFGPGTRLTVT.

This CDR3 reads CASRTGGSTGELFF. The CDR3 coding sequence is TGTGCCAGCAGGACAGGGGGCAGCACCGGGGAGCTGTTTTTT. The chain carries TRBV28 and TRBJ2-2, with 10 bases matching TRBD1. There are 14 residues in the CDR3. With 6 bases clipped from V and 4 bases from J, the junction kept 2 bases outside the gene matches. In germline, CDR1 is MDHEN, CDR2 SYDVKM.

The CDR3 protein is CASSPWWELATASV. CDR3 DNA sequence: TGTGCCAGCTCACCATGGTGGGAACTAGCGACCGCCTCGGTC. The rearrangement uses TRBV18 and TRBJ2-7, with 7 bases aligning to TRBD2. The CDR3 sequence is 14 residues long. Germline assignment: CDR1 KGHSH and CDR2 LQKENI.

This clone came up a few times. This sequence joins TRBV7-8 and TRBJ1-1; D ambiguous. Germline CDR1 is SGHVS and CDR2 is FQNEAQ. The CDR3 covers 13 residues. V was shortened by 4 bases and J by 1 base, with 7 bases between the two germline ends. DNA for the CDR3: TGTGCCAGCAGCTCCGGTAGGAACACTGAAGCTTTCTTT. As protein: CASSSGRNTEAFF.

The chain recombines TRBV2 with TRBJ2-7; 10 bases fit TRBD2. After removal of 6 bases from V and 5 bases from J, the junction contained 7 bases not matched to a gene. The CDR3 spans 14 residues. CDR1 SNHLY and CDR2 FYNNEI come from the germline V gene. The CDR3 DNA sequence: TGTGCCAGCAGGTCGGCTAGCGGGAGTAACGAGCAGTACTTC. Translated, it gives CASRSASGSNEQYF.

J is TRBJ1-2 and V is TRBV4-1, with D unresolved. Between the trimmed V and J ends, which lost 1 base and 5 bases, there was a span of 17 bases. Germline V gives CDR1 MGHRA, CDR2 YSYEKL. The CDR3 runs to 16 residues. The CDR3 here is CASSQVVRVSPYGYTF. CDR3 in DNA: TGCGCCAGCAGCCAAGTCGTCCGGGTTAGCCCATATGGCTACACCTTC.

This clone was observed a handful of times. The rearrangement joins TRBV29-1 to TRBJ1-2; possible D gene TRBD1, 5 bases. Per germline, CDR1 SQVTM and CDR2 ANQGSEA. This CDR3 is built from 12 residues. V was shortened by 7 bases and J by 3 bases, with 12 bases between the two germline ends. Here the CDR3 reads CSGGEIDYGYTF. DNA for the CDR3: TGCAGCGGGGGGGAAATTGACTATGGCTACACCTTC.

The V gene is TRBV19, the J gene TRBJ1-5; possibly TRBD1 for D (6 bases). This CDR3 comprises 16 residues. Trimming removed 4 bases from V and 5 bases from J, with 18 bases in between. Germline lookup yields CDR1 LNHDA and CDR2 SQIVND (reference sequence). The chain's CDR3 is CASSTPQGRGDQPQHF. In DNA, the CDR3 is TGTGCCAGTAGTACCCCACAGGGAAGGGGGGATCAGCCCCAGCATTTT.

The chain joins TRBV28 to TRBJ2-3, with TRBD2 identical over 15 bases. The CDR3 spans 16 residues. V was clipped by 6 bases and J by 0 bases; unmatched bases: 1. Germline V gene sequence: CDR1 MDHEN, CDR2 SYDVKM. The CDR3, as DNA: TGTGCCAGCAGAGGGACTAGCGGGAGGAGCACAGATACGCAGTATTTT. This encodes CASRGTSGRSTDTQYF.